One T cell receptor (beta chain) is described in this entry. Clones were read by immunoSEQ multiplex PCR, and TCRdb kept only the in-frame ones, dropping some. The sample records about 15,000 clones, 70% to 80% being singletons. CDR1 and CDR2 (germline): SGHAT, FQNNGV. This CDR3 has 17 residues. Unmatched junction bases numbered 9, after V lost 2 bases and J lost 4 bases. The sample originates from a study of PD-1 and CTLA-4 blockade in melanoma. The source material was CD8+ T cells from peripheral blood, sampled from a patient given anti-PD-1 treatment. This chain links TRBV11-2 with TRBJ1-2, with 11 bases fitting TRBD1. The TCR sequence derives from a human donor with melanoma. The CDR3 is CASSLNVGTGGFYGYTF. CDR3 in DNA: TGTGCCAGCAGCTTAAATGTCGGGACAGGGGGATTCTATGGCTACACCTTC.